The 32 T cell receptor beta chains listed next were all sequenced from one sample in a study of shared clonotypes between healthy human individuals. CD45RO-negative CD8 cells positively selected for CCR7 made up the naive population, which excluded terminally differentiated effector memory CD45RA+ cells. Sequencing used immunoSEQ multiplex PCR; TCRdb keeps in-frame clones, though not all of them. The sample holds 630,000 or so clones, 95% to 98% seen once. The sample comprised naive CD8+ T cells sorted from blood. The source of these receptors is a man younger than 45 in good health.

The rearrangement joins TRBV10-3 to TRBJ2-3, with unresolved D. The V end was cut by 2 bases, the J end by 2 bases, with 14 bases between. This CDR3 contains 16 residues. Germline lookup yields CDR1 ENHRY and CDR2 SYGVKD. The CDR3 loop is CAISEVRTVPTDTQYF. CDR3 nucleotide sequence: TGTGCCATCAGTGAGGTCAGGACCGTGCCCACAGATACGCAGTATTTT.

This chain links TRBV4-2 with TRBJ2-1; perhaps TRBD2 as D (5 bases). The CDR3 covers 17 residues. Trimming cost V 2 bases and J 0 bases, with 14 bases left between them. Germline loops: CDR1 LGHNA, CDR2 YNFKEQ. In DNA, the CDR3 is TGTGCCAGCAGCCAACCAACAAGGACTTCCTCCTACAATGAGCAGTTCTTC. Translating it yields CASSQPTRTSSYNEQFF.

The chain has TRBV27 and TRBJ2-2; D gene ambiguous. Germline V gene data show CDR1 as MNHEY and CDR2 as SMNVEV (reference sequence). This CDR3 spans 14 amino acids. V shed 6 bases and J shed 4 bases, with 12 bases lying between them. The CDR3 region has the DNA TGTGCCAGCAGGTACTCTACAAGCACCGGGGAGCTGTTTTTT. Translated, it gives CASRYSTSTGELFF.

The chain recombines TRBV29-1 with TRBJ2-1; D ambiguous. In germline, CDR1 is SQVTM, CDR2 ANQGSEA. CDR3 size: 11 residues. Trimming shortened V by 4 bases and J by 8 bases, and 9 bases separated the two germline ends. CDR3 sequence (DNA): TGCAGCGTTGCTCTTAATCATGAGCAGTTCTTC. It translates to CSVALNHEQFF.

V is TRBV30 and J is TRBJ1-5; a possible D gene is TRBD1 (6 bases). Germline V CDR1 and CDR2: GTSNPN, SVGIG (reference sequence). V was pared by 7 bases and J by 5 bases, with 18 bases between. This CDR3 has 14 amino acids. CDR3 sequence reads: CASSPGAAHQPQHF. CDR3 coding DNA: TGTGCCTCTTCCCCAGGGGCCGCCCATCAGCCCCAGCATTTT.

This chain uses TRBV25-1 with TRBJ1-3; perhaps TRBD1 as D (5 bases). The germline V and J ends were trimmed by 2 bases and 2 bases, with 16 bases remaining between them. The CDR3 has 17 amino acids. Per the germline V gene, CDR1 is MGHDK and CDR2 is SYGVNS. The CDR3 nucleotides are TGTGCCAGCAGTGAAGTTCCAGGGACTCAAACTGGAAACACCATATATTTT. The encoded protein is CASSEVPGTQTGNTIYF.

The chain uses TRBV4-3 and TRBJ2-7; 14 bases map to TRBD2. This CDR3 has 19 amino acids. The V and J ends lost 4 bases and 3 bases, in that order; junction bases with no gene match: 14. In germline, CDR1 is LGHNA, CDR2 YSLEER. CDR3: CASSPRLRPGLAGDYEQYF. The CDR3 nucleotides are TGCGCCAGCAGCCCGCGGTTGCGACCGGGACTAGCGGGAGACTACGAGCAGTACTTC.

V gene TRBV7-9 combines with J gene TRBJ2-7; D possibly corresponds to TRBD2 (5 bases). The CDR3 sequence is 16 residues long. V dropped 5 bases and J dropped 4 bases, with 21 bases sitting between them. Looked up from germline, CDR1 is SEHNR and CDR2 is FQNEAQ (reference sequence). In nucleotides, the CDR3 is TGTGCCAGCAGCGAGACTACACCCATTGAGGGATACGAGCAGTACTTC. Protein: CASSETTPIEGYEQYF.

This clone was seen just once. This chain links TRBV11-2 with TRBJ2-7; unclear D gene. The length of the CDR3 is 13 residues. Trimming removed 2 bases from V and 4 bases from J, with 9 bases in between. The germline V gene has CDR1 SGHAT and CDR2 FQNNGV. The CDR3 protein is CASSLFEVYEQYF. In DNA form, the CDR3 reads TGTGCCAGCAGCTTATTTGAGGTTTACGAGCAGTACTTC. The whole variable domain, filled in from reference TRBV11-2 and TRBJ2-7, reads EAGVAQSPRYKIIEKRQSVAFWCNPISGHATLYWYQQILGQGPKLLIQFQNNGVVDDSQLPKDRFSAERLKGVDSTLKIQPAKLEDSAVYLCASSLFEVYEQYFGPGTRLTVT.

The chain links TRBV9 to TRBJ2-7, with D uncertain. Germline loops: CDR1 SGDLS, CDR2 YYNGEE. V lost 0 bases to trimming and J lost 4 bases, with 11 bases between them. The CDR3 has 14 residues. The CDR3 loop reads CASSVGYSSYEQYF. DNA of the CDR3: TGTGCCAGCAGCGTAGGTTACAGTTCATACGAGCAGTACTTC.

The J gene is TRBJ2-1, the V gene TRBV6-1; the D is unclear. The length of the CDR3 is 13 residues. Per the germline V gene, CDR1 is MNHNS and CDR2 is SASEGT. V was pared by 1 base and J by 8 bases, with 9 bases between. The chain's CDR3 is CASSEGGVDEQFF. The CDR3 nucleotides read TGTGCCAGCAGTGAAGGGGGTGTCGATGAGCAGTTCTTC.

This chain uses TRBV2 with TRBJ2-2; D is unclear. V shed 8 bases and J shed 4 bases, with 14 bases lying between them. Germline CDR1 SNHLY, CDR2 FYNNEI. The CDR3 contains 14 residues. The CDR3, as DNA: TGTGCCAGCTGGTCAGGCGAATCCACCGGGGAGCTGTTTTTT. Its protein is CASWSGESTGELFF.

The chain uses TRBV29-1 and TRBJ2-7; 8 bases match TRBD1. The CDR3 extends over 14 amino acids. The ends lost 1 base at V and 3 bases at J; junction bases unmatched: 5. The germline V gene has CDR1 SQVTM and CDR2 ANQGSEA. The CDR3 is CSVEAQGENYEQYF. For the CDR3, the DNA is TGCAGCGTTGAAGCACAGGGGGAGAACTACGAGCAGTACTTC.

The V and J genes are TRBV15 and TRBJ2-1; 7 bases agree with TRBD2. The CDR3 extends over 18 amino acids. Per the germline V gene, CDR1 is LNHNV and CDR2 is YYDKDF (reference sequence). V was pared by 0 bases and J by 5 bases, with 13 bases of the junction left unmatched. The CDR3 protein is CATSRDSGWVAGNNEQFF. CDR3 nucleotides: TGTGCCACCAGCAGAGATAGTGGTTGGGTAGCGGGCAACAATGAGCAGTTCTTC.

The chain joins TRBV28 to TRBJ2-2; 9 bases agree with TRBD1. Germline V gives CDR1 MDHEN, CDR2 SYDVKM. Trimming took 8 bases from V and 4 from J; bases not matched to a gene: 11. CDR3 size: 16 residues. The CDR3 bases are TGTGCCAGCGGTGAGTGGACAGGGGACGGCACCGGGGAGCTGTTTTTT. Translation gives CASGEWTGDGTGELFF.

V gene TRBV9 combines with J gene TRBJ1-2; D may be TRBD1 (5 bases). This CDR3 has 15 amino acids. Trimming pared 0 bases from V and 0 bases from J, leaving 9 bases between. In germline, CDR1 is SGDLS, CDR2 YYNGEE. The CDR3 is CASSVGGSTNYGYTF. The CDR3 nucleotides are TGTGCCAGCAGCGTAGGGGGCTCAACTAACTATGGCTACACCTTC.

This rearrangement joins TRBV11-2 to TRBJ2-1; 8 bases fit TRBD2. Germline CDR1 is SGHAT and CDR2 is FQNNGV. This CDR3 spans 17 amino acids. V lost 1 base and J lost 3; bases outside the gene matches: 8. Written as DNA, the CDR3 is TGTGCCAGCAGCTTAGGTCTTGGGCGGGAGGACTACAATGAGCAGTTCTTC. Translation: CASSLGLGREDYNEQFF.

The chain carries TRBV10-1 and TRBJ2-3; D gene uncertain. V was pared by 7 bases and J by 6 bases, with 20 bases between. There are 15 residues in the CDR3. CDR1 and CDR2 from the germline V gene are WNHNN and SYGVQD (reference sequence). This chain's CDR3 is CASIFRTLRSDTQYF. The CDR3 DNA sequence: TGCGCCAGCATATTCCGGACGTTGAGGTCGGATACGCAGTATTTT.

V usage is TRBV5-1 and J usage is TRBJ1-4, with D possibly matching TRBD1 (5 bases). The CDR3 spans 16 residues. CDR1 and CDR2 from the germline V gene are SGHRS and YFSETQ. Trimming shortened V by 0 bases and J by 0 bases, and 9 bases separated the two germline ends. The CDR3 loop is CASSLGQLATNEKLFF. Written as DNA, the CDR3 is TGCGCCAGCAGCTTGGGACAGCTTGCAACTAATGAAAAACTGTTTTTT.

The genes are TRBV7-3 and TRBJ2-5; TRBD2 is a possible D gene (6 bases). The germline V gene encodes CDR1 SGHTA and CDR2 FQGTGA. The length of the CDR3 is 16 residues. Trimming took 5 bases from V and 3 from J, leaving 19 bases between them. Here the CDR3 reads CASSPQGLAYKETQYF. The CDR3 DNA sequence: TGTGCCAGCAGCCCCCAAGGGCTAGCGTATAAAGAGACCCAGTACTTC.

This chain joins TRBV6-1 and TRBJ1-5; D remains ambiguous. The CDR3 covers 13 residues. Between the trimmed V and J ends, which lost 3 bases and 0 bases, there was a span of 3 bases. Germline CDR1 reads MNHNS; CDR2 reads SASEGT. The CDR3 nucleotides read TGTGCCAGCAGTGACAGTAGCAATCAGCCCCAGCATTTT. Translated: CASSDSSNQPQHF.

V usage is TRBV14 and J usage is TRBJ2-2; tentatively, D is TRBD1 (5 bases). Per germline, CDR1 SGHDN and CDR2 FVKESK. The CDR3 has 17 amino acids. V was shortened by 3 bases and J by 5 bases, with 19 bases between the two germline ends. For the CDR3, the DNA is TGTGCCAGCAGCCATTCCATGGAGCAGGGATGGACCGGGGAGCTGTTTTTT. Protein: CASSHSMEQGWTGELFF.

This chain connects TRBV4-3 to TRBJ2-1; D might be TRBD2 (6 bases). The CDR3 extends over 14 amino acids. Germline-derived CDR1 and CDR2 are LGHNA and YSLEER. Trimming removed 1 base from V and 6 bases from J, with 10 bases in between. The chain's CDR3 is CASSQGGGRNEQFF. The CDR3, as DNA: TGCGCCAGCAGCCAAGGGGGAGGACGCAATGAGCAGTTCTTC.

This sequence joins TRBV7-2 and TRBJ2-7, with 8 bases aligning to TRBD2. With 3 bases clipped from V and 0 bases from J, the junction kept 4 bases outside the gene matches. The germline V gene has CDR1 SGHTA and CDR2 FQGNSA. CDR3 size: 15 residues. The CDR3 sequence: CASSFWTSSSYEQYF. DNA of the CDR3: TGTGCCAGCAGCTTTTGGACTAGCTCCTCCTACGAGCAGTACTTC.

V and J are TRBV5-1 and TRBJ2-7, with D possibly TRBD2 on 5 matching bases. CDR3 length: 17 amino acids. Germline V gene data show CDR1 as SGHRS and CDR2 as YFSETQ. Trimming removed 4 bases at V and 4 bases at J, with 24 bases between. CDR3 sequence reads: CASSLTTVGTGSYEQYF. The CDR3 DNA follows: TGCGCCAGCAGCCTTACGACCGTTGGTACGGGGTCTTACGAGCAGTACTTC.

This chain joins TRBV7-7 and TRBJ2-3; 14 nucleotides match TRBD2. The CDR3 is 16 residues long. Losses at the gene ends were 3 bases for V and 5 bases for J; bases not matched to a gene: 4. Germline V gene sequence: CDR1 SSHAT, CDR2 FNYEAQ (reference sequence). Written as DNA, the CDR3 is TGTGCCAGCAGCTTGGGGACTAGCGGGAGTCTAGATACGCAGTATTTT. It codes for CASSLGTSGSLDTQYF.

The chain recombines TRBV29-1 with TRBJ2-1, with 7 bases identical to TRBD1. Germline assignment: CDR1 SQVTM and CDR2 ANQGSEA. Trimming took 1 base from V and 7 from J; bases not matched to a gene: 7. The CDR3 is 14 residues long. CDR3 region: CSVEGLQGWNEQFF. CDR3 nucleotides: TGCAGCGTTGAAGGCCTACAGGGGTGGAATGAGCAGTTCTTC.

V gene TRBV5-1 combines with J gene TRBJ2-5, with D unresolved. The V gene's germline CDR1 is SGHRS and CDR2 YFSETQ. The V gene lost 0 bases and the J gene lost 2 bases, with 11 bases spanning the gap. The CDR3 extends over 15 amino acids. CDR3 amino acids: CASSLEGALQETQYF. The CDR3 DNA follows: TGCGCCAGCAGCTTGGAGGGCGCCTTACAAGAGACCCAGTACTTC.

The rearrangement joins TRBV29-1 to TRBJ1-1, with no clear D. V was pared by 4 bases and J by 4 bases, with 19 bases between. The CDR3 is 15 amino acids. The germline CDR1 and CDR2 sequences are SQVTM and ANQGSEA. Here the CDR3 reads CSVAGSEGKGTEAFF. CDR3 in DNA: TGCAGCGTTGCGGGAAGCGAGGGAAAGGGCACTGAAGCTTTCTTT.

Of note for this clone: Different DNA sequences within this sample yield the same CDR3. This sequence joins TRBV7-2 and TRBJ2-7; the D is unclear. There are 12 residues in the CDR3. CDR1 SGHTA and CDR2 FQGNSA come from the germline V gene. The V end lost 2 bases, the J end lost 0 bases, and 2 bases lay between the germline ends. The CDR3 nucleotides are TGTGCCAGCAGCTTAAGCTCCTACGAGCAGTACTTC. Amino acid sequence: CASSLSSYEQYF.

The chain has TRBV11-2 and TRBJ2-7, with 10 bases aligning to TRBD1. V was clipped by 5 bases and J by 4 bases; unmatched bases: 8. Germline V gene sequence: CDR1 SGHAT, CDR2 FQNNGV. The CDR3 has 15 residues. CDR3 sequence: CASSDRDRGFYEQYF. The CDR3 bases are TGTGCCAGCAGCGACCGGGACAGGGGTTTTTACGAGCAGTACTTC. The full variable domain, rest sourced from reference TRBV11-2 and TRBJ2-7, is EAGVAQSPRYKIIEKRQSVAFWCNPISGHATLYWYQQILGQGPKLLIQFQNNGVVDDSQLPKDRFSAERLKGVDSTLKIQPAKLEDSAVYLCASSDRDRGFYEQYFGPGTRLTVT.

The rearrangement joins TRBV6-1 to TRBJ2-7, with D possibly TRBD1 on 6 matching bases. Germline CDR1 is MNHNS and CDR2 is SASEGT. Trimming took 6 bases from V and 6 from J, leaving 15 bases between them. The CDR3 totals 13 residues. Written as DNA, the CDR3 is TGTGCCAGCAGAGCTCTCAGGGGCCCCGAGCAGTACTTC. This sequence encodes CASRALRGPEQYF.